This T cell receptor (beta chain) is from a study of long-term antiretroviral therapy in people with HIV. The study's findings and limits: Viral resistance, ART adherence and therapy changes all lacked available data. Following ART, diversity rose but still fell short of transplant donor controls. Whereas controls had wider CDR3 length ranges, HIV repertoires had narrower ones.

Remarks on this clone: Antigen unknown.

The samples, holding about 0.85-10 million cryopreserved PBMC, were thawed before DNA extraction was carried out. The CDR3 totals 17 residues. Germline V gene data show CDR1 as MNHNS and CDR2 as SASEGT. V lost 2 bases to trimming and J lost 4 bases, with 15 bases between them. Sequencing relied on immunoSEQ assay v3.0, run at survey level. Measured with immunoSEQ multiplex PCR; TCRdb has only the in-frame clones, and not every one. The sample consists of more than 20,000 clones, roughly 80% of them appearing once. The source is a man aged 50 or older with HIV. The rearrangement links TRBV6-1 to TRBJ2-6; weak D call: TRBD2 (5 bases). The specimen was unsorted PBMCs, collected 0.3 years after starting antiretroviral therapy. CDR3 DNA sequence: TGTGCCAGCAGTGAACCACCACTAGTGAGCGGGGCCAACGTCCTGACTTTC. Encoded protein: CASSEPPLVSGANVLTF.